These 29 T cell receptor beta chains share one sample of origin, sequenced in a study of tumor-infiltrating lymphocytes in primary liver carcinoma. A constant-region primer served to make TCR beta cDNA from roughly 460 ng total RNA. ARM-PCR, slightly modified, supplied the TCR beta libraries through three nested multiplex PCR rounds. TRBV1-TRBV30 forward and Cbeta reverse primers drove the first two approximately 10-cycle rounds. MiXCR, run by TCRdb on the multiplex PCR reads, gives a single entry per CDR3 protein. The data hold a few hundred thousand distinct CDR3 sequences, with 50% to 75% observed a single time. Blood RNA came from unsorted whole blood; germline DNA was also extracted. Source material: peripheral blood. These receptors all come from a woman in her 30s with primary liver carcinoma and hepatitis B virus infection.

This clonotype was seen more than once but under ten times. The genes are TRBV24-1 and TRBJ2-3; D not resolved. Trimming stripped 9 bases from V and 5 bases from J, with 17 bases between. The CDR3 is 14 amino acids. Germline loops: CDR1 KGHDR, CDR2 SFDVKD. Here the CDR3 DNA reads TGTGCCACCGCTCTCGGTGAGGTCAGAGATACGCAGTATTTT. Amino acid sequence: CATALGEVRDTQYF.

A word on this clonotype: A read error is possible here, since a much larger clone lies one base away. The V and J genes are TRBV11-2 and TRBJ2-1; D remains ambiguous. The CDR3 is 13 residues long. Per the germline V gene, CDR1 is SGHAT and CDR2 is FQNNGV. Written as DNA, the CDR3 is TGTGCCGGCAGCACAGTCTTGTACAATGAGCAGTTCTTC. Amino acid sequence: CAGSTVLYNEQFF.

Turning to this clonotype: A much bigger clone sits one base away, suggesting this may be a read error. The rearrangement uses TRBV29-1 and TRBJ1-1; D remains ambiguous. The CDR3 length is 11 residues. The ends were cut back, 4 bases at V and 3 bases at J, with 6 bases in the middle. Germline CDR1 reads SQVTM; CDR2 reads ANQGSEA. CDR3 protein: CSVVRDTEAFF. The CDR3 DNA reads as TGCAGCGTTGTGAGGGACACTGAAGCTTTCTTT.

Comment on this clonotype: Being one base from a much bigger clone, this may be a read error. The V and J genes are TRBV5-1 and TRBJ2-3; 12 nucleotides align to TRBD2. The CDR3 runs to 16 residues. V shed 3 bases, J shed 8 bases, and the junction held 10 bases outside the gene matches. Germline-derived CDR1 and CDR2 are SGHRS and YFSETQ. The CDR3 sequence is CASSSSLAGGAVTQYF. CDR3 DNA: TGCGCCAGCAGCTCATCACTAGCGGGAGGAGCAGTTACGCAGTATTTT.

This clonotype was seen at least ten times. The V and J genes are TRBV6-5 and TRBJ2-5, with 10 positions matching TRBD1. V dropped 6 bases and J dropped 5; count of bases not matched to a gene: 9. Germline assignment: CDR1 MNHEY and CDR2 SVGAGI. CDR3 size: 15 residues. Written as DNA, the CDR3 is TGTGCCAGCAGCCGCAAACCGGGACAGGGGGAGACCCAGTACTTC. This translates into CASSRKPGQGETQYF.

This chain uses TRBV6-1 with TRBJ2-3, with TRBD2 identical over 8 bases. Germline lookup yields CDR1 MNHNS and CDR2 SASEGT. This CDR3 comprises 15 residues. Germline trimming cut 8 bases from V and 7 bases from J; bases unmatched to any gene: 14. This chain's CDR3 is CASLTSDSFGNTQYF. The CDR3 region has the DNA TGTGCCAGCCTGACTAGCGACTCCTTCGGGAATACGCAGTATTTT.

This sequence joins TRBV20-1 and TRBJ2-5; 8 positions match TRBD1. Germline V gene sequence: CDR1 DFQATT, CDR2 SNEGSKA (reference sequence). The junction had 7 bases not matched to a gene; V was cut back by 6 bases and J by 4 bases. The CDR3 length is 13 residues. CDR3 sequence reads: CSAWTGMGETQYF. The CDR3 DNA is TGCAGTGCCTGGACAGGGATGGGAGAGACCCAGTACTTC.

Comment on this clonotype: A much bigger clone sits one base away, suggesting this may be a read error. This chain links TRBV6-6 with TRBJ1-4; 11 bases align to TRBD1. The V gene's germline CDR1 is MNHNY and CDR2 SVGAGI (reference sequence). After removal of 10 bases from V and 8 bases from J, the junction contained 15 bases not matched to a gene. The CDR3 is made up of 16 amino acids. CDR3 protein: CANSLIPGQGEEKLFF. CDR3 bases: TGTGCCAACAGCCTCATACCGGGACAGGGGGAGGAAAAACTGTTTTTT.

Worth noting for this clonotype: A much larger clone lies one base from this, so it may be a read error. This chain joins TRBV12-3 or TRBV12-4 and TRBJ2-1; TRBD1 aligns across 7 bases. This CDR3 has 14 amino acids. The CDR3 DNA reads as TGTGCCAGCAGGCCAACAGGGGCGAACAATGAGGAGTTCTTC. This sequence encodes CASRPTGANNEEFF.

There are many counts of this clonotype. V usage is TRBV28 and J usage is TRBJ2-7; D is unresolved. CDR1 MDHEN and CDR2 SYDVKM come from the germline V gene. The V end was cut by 3 bases, the J end by 6 bases, with 15 bases between. CDR3 length: 14 amino acids. CDR3 bases: TGTGCCAGCAGTTTCGCCGGGCGATCGGGCGAGCAGTACTTC. It is translated as CASSFAGRSGEQYF. Full variable domain (missing parts from reference TRBV28 and TRBJ2-7): DVKVTQSSRYLVKRTGEKVFLECVQDMDHENMFWYRQDPGLGLRLIYFSYDVKMKEKGDIPEGYSVSREKKERFSLILESASTNQTSMYLCASSFAGRSGEQYFGPGTRLTVT.

With respect to this clonotype: A single base separates this from a much larger clone, so it may be a read error. The genes are TRBV12-3 or TRBV12-4 and TRBJ2-7; D is undetermined. Trimming removed 5 bases from V and 2 bases from J, with 7 bases in between. This CDR3 is built from 12 residues. The CDR3 here is CASSPYTYEQYF. As DNA, the CDR3 is TGTGCCAGCAGTCCGTACACCTACGAGCAGTACTTC.

Comment on this clonotype: At one of its ends the junction is not consistent with the germline gene, which may arise from a read error. The J gene is TRBJ2-2, the V gene TRBV11-2, with a tentative D call TRBD2 (5 bases). CDR1 is SGHAT, CDR2 FQNNGV, per germline. The CDR3 is 19 residues long. The CDR3 is CASSSPWGGESMFTRELFF. The DNA for the CDR3 is TGTGCCAGCAGCTCACCTTGGGGTGGGGAGTCAATGTTCACCAGGGAGCTGTTTTTT.

The chain recombines TRBV4-2 with TRBJ2-3; D gene uncertain. Germline V gene sequence: CDR1 LGHNA, CDR2 YNFKEQ. This CDR3 is 18 amino acids long. The germline V and J ends were trimmed by 1 base and 0 bases, with 17 bases remaining between them. The CDR3 DNA sequence: TGTGCCAGCAGCCAAGGGTTTGACAAGAGACAAAGCACAGATACGCAGTATTTT. It encodes CASSQGFDKRQSTDTQYF.

This clonotype was counted only a few times. The rearrangement links TRBV5-3 to TRBJ2-1; no firm D call. TRBV5-3 is assigned to the ORF class and has an uncertain function. V shed 0 bases and J shed 10 bases, with 5 bases lying between them. The CDR3 length is 11 residues. Here the CDR3 reads CARSLVPEQFF. The CDR3 DNA is TGTGCCAGAAGCTTGGTCCCAGAGCAGTTCTTC.

The V and J genes are TRBV28 and TRBJ2-3; TRBD2 matches at 8 bases. This CDR3 is 18 amino acids long. V gave up 5 bases and J gave up 6 bases; unmatched junction bases: 19. Germline assignment: CDR1 MDHEN and CDR2 SYDVKM. CDR3 nucleotides: TGTGCCAGCAGTGGGGGACCCCGTACCGGGAGGGCAGAGGATACGCAGTATTTT. This codes for CASSGGPRTGRAEDTQYF.

The J gene is TRBJ2-3, the V gene TRBV4-2, with no clear D. Germline loops: CDR1 LGHNA, CDR2 YNFKEQ. The CDR3 loop spans 16 amino acids. Trimming cost V 4 bases and J 2 bases, with 16 bases left between them. In DNA form, the CDR3 reads TGTGCCAGCAGCCGATCCGGGCCAGAAATCACAGATACGCAGTATTTT. Translating gives CASSRSGPEITDTQYF.

V gene TRBV28 combines with J gene TRBJ1-2, with D unresolved. This CDR3 spans 12 amino acids. CDR1 MDHEN and CDR2 SYDVKM come from the germline V gene. V dropped 4 bases and J dropped 8 bases, with 11 bases sitting between them. The CDR3 DNA reads as TGTGCCAGCAGTTCAACCCCGGGCGGCTACACCTTC. Residues: CASSSTPGGYTF.

The genes are TRBV6-1 and TRBJ1-3; D gene ambiguous. Trimming took 7 bases from V and 0 from J, leaving 10 bases between them. The V gene's germline CDR1 is MNHNS and CDR2 SASEGT. CDR3 length equals 14 residues. In DNA, the CDR3 is TGTGCCAGCAATGATGGGAACTCTGGAAACACCATATATTTT. Amino acids: CASNDGNSGNTIYF.

J is TRBJ2-2 and V is TRBV12-3 or TRBV12-4; a possible D gene is TRBD1 (6 bases). The CDR3 totals 16 residues. Deletions cut 4 bases from V and 7 bases from J, with 19 bases between. For the CDR3, the DNA is TGTGCCAGCAGTTCAGGGCAGGGGAGAGCGGTCGGGGAGCTGTTTTTT. The encoded protein is CASSSGQGRAVGELFF.

This chain links TRBV7-9 with TRBJ1-1, with D tentatively TRBD1 (5 bases). With 6 bases removed from V and 4 bases from J, the gap between germline ends came to 9 bases. The V gene's germline CDR1 is SEHNR and CDR2 FQNEAQ (reference sequence). CDR3 length: 12 amino acids. Written as DNA, the CDR3 is TGTGCCAGCAGGAGGGGTTCCACTGAAGCTTTCTTT. Translation: CASRRGSTEAFF.

The chain uses TRBV6-5 and TRBJ2-1; weak D call: TRBD2 (5 bases). Trimming removed 8 bases at V and 8 bases at J, with 16 bases between. Germline loops: CDR1 MNHEY, CDR2 SVGAGI. There are 13 residues in the CDR3. DNA for the CDR3: TGTGCCAGCTTTTACCCGGCGAGGGATGAGCAGTTCTTC. It translates to CASFYPARDEQFF.

This clonotype has at least ten counts. The chain carries TRBV12-3 or TRBV12-4 and TRBJ2-5, with 8 positions matching TRBD2. J gave up 7 bases and V 2 bases, and 6 bases lay outside the gene matches. The CDR3 spans 14 residues. The chain's CDR3 is CASSLRAGVGTQYF. CDR3 sequence (DNA): TGTGCCAGCAGTTTACGAGCGGGGGTGGGGACCCAGTACTTC.

This clonotype was seen once. Possible read error: a much larger clone is one base away. This sequence joins TRBV5-4 and TRBJ2-7; D not resolved. The length of the CDR3 is 13 residues. The germline gives CDR1 SGHNT, CDR2 YYREEE (reference sequence). The CDR3 DNA sequence: TGTGCCAGCAGCTTAGGACGGAACTACGAGCATTACTTC. It translates to CASSLGRNYEHYF.

This clonotype was counted many times. This chain connects TRBV6-2 or TRBV6-3 to TRBJ2-7; 9 bases line up with TRBD2. The trim removed 8 bases at V and 3 bases at J, leaving 8 bases unmatched. This CDR3 has 14 amino acids. Germline CDR1 MNHEY, CDR2 SVGEGT. CDR3 bases: TGTGCCAGCCGAGTTTTAGCGGGAGTCTACGAGCAGTACTTC. It codes for CASRVLAGVYEQYF.

Concerning this clonotype: Relative to the germline gene, one junction end is altered; a read error may explain this. The rearrangement uses TRBV11-2 and TRBJ2-3; TRBD2 aligns across 12 bases. The CDR3 runs 17 residues. Germline CDR1 and CDR2: SGHAT and FQNNGV. The CDR3 here is CANSLSASGRAGDTQYF. The CDR3 DNA reads as TGCGCCAACAGCTTGTCGGCTAGCGGGAGGGCGGGAGATACGCAGTATTTT.

In the case of this clonotype: This may come from a read error, since a much larger clone is one base off. The V and J genes are TRBV11-2 and TRBJ2-7; TRBD2 agrees at 7 bases. Germline loops: CDR1 SGHAT, CDR2 FQNNGV. V trimming: 1 base; J trimming: 3 bases; junction bases outside the gene matches: 6. The CDR3 spans 15 residues. DNA for the CDR3: TGTGCCAGCAGCTTAGTGGGGGAGGGGATCTACGAGCAGTACTTC. Amino acid sequence: CASSLVGEGIYEQYF.

Worth noting for this clonotype: At one boundary the junction diverges from the germline segment, which might be a read error. The CDR3 DNA reads TGTGCCAGCAGTTACTCGACAACCAGGGTGCCTGAAGCTTCCTTT. Translation gives CASSYSTTRVPEASF. This chain links TRBV6-2 or TRBV6-3 with TRBJ1-1; D is perhaps TRBD1 (5 bases). Germline CDR1 and CDR2: MNHEY and SVGEGT. The CDR3 loop spans 15 amino acids.

The chain links TRBV4-1 to TRBJ1-2; D gene unclear. The CDR3 loop spans 16 amino acids. Per the germline V gene, CDR1 is MGHRA and CDR2 is YSYEKL. V was cut by 1 base and J by 10 bases, with 22 bases left in between. The CDR3 sequence: CASSQGLPGRPDDYTF. In DNA form, the CDR3 reads TGCGCCAGCAGCCAAGGCCTGCCCGGGAGGCCGGACGACTACACCTTC.

This clonotype was seen once. V and J are TRBV29-1 and TRBJ1-1; 9 bases map to TRBD1. This CDR3 comprises 14 residues. The V gene's germline CDR1 is SQVTM and CDR2 ANQGSEA. The CDR3: CNMYNRGQGTEAFF. CDR3 nucleotide sequence: TGCAACATGTATAACAGGGGGCAGGGCACTGAAGCTTTCTTT.